Listed below are T cell receptor beta chains from one sample, sequenced in a study of T-cell reconstitution after alpha-beta-depleted transplantation in children. TCRdb passed the PCR reads through MiXCR, listing each CDR3 protein once. The table shows fewer than 550,000 distinct CDR3 sequences, with roughly 11% occurring only once. The sequenced sample was PBMCs, mostly from graft donor cells, obtained 180 days after TCRalphabeta/CD19-depleted stem cell transplant. These receptors came from a female patient aged 2-10 years who had a stem cell transplant for aplastic anemia, so the T cells may come from the graft donor. Both conserved end residues are part of each CDR3. Each record gives: J gene, D gene, clone size, V gene, CDR3 protein, CDR3 DNA. D genes are given only for firm matches. Clone size is not always given. Where it is, it says once, few, many or a class for expanded clones.

j_call: TRBJ2-5
d_call: -
clone_size: few
v_call: TRBV7-3
cdr3_aa: CASSWRVKETQYF
cdr3_nt: TGTGCCAGCAGCTGGAGGGTTAAAGAGACCCAGTACTTC

j_call: TRBJ1-1
d_call: -
clone_size: few
v_call: TRBV20-1
cdr3_aa: CSASKPGRMNTEAFF
cdr3_nt: TGCAGTGCTAGTAAGCCGGGTCGAATGAACACTGAAGCTTTCTTT

j_call: TRBJ1-2
d_call: -
clone_size: -
v_call: TRBV9
cdr3_aa: CASSVEGIYGYTF
cdr3_nt: TGTGCCAGCAGCGTAGAGGGAATCTATGGCTACACCTTC

j_call: TRBJ2-6
d_call: TRBD2
clone_size: -
v_call: TRBV5-5
cdr3_aa: CASSFGRVLGTGANVLTF
cdr3_nt: TGTGCCAGCAGCTTTGGGAGGGTCTTAGGAACTGGGGCCAACGTCCTGACTTTC

j_call: TRBJ1-5
d_call: -
clone_size: few
v_call: TRBV15
cdr3_aa: CATSSKGYGRNQPQHF
cdr3_nt: TGTGCCACCAGCAGTAAGGGGTACGGACGCAATCAGCCCCAGCATTTT

j_call: TRBJ2-1
d_call: -
clone_size: few
v_call: TRBV28
cdr3_aa: CASRRERDYNEQFF
cdr3_nt: TGTGCCAGCAGGAGGGAGAGGGACTACAATGAGCAGTTCTTC

j_call: TRBJ2-3
d_call: -
clone_size: -
v_call: TRBV5-1
cdr3_aa: CASSLGVTEKRHTQYF
cdr3_nt: TGCGCCAGCAGCTTGGGGGTAACTGAGAAGCGGCATACGCAGTATTTT

j_call: TRBJ2-2
d_call: -
clone_size: few
v_call: TRBV7-2
cdr3_aa: CASSLAGSSWGELFF
cdr3_nt: TGTGCCAGCAGCTTGGCAGGGTCGAGCTGGGGGGAGCTGTTTTTT

j_call: TRBJ1-3
d_call: -
clone_size: -
v_call: TRBV12-3/TRBV12-4
cdr3_aa: CASTPYRGSGNTIYF
cdr3_nt: TGTGCCAGCACTCCATACCGGGGCTCTGGAAACACCATATATTTT

j_call: TRBJ2-1
d_call: -
clone_size: -
v_call: TRBV21-1
cdr3_aa: CASRGAGGYNEQFF
cdr3_nt: TGTGCCAGCAGGGGAGCAGGGGGTTACAATGAGCAGTTCTTC

j_call: TRBJ2-1
d_call: -
clone_size: many
v_call: TRBV29-1
cdr3_aa: CSVEDSTPRWEQFF
cdr3_nt: TGCAGCGTTGAAGATAGTACTCCCCGTTGGGAGCAGTTCTTC

j_call: TRBJ1-2
d_call: -
clone_size: -
v_call: TRBV30
cdr3_aa: CAWSALSTANGYTF
cdr3_nt: TGTGCCTGGAGTGCACTTTCGACAGCAAATGGCTACACCTTC

j_call: TRBJ2-3
d_call: -
clone_size: -
v_call: TRBV24-1
cdr3_aa: CATSDRGSTDTQYF
cdr3_nt: TGTGCCACCAGTGACCGCGGGAGCACAGATACGCAGTATTTT

j_call: TRBJ2-7
d_call: TRBD2
clone_size: -
v_call: TRBV5-1
cdr3_aa: CASSSTSGRASEQYF
cdr3_nt: TGCGCCAGCAGCTCAACTAGCGGGAGGGCCTCCGAGCAGTACTTC

j_call: TRBJ1-2
d_call: -
clone_size: few
v_call: TRBV5-1
cdr3_aa: CASSSRGPNYGYTF
cdr3_nt: TGCGCCAGCAGCAGTCGCGGGCCTAACTATGGCTACACCTTC

j_call: TRBJ2-7
d_call: -
clone_size: -
v_call: TRBV6-5
cdr3_aa: CASSYGGPSYEQYF
cdr3_nt: TGTGCCAGCAGTTACGGGGGGCCCTCCTACGAGCAGTACTTC

j_call: TRBJ2-2
d_call: TRBD2
clone_size: -
v_call: TRBV5-4
cdr3_aa: CASSSGLLWGLTGELFF
cdr3_nt: TGTGCCAGCAGCTCTGGTCTCCTTTGGGGACTAACCGGGGAGCTGTTTTTT

j_call: TRBJ2-1
d_call: TRBD2
clone_size: -
v_call: TRBV4-1
cdr3_aa: CASSPIQGLADYNEQFF
cdr3_nt: TGCGCCAGCAGCCCAATCCAGGGACTAGCGGACTACAATGAGCAGTTCTTC

j_call: TRBJ2-5
d_call: TRBD1
clone_size: -
v_call: TRBV18
cdr3_aa: CASSLSWDRRETQYF
cdr3_nt: TGTGCCAGCTCACTCAGTTGGGACAGGCGGGAGACCCAGTACTTC

j_call: TRBJ1-6
d_call: -
clone_size: few
v_call: TRBV6-6
cdr3_aa: CASSNPAGRSLHF
cdr3_nt: TGTGCCAGCAGTAACCCCGCAGGGAGATCCCTCCACTTT

j_call: TRBJ2-3
d_call: TRBD2
clone_size: many
v_call: TRBV5-1
cdr3_aa: CASSSQGSGGANTQYF
cdr3_nt: TGCGCCAGCAGCTCCCAAGGCAGCGGGGGGGCAAATACGCAGTATTTT

j_call: TRBJ2-5
d_call: TRBD1
clone_size: few
v_call: TRBV12-3/TRBV12-4
cdr3_aa: CASSFGGQGLGETQYF
cdr3_nt: TGTGCCAGCAGTTTTGGGGGACAGGGACTTGGGGAGACCCAGTACTTC

j_call: TRBJ2-2
d_call: -
clone_size: few
v_call: TRBV7-2
cdr3_aa: CASSLDGVAGELFF
cdr3_nt: TGTGCCAGCAGCTTAGATGGTGTGGCCGGGGAGCTGTTTTTT

j_call: TRBJ1-3
d_call: -
clone_size: few
v_call: TRBV28
cdr3_aa: CASMPQGSGNTIYF
cdr3_nt: TGTGCCAGCATGCCTCAGGGTTCGGGAAACACCATATATTTT

j_call: TRBJ2-1
d_call: TRBD1
clone_size: -
v_call: TRBV30
cdr3_aa: CAWKPGQGMGTYNEQFF
cdr3_nt: TGTGCCTGGAAGCCGGGACAGGGGATGGGGACCTACAATGAGCAGTTCTTC

j_call: TRBJ1-6
d_call: TRBD1
clone_size: -
v_call: TRBV7-2
cdr3_aa: CASSRQGPYNSPLHF
cdr3_nt: TGTGCCAGCAGCCGACAGGGCCCCTATAATTCACCCCTCCACTTT

j_call: TRBJ1-3
d_call: -
clone_size: -
v_call: TRBV29-1
cdr3_aa: CSVSLGGSGNTIYF
cdr3_nt: TGCAGCGTCTCCCTAGGAGGGTCTGGAAACACCATATATTTT

j_call: TRBJ2-3
d_call: -
clone_size: -
v_call: TRBV4-3
cdr3_aa: CASSQEPRGSGTDTQYF
cdr3_nt: TGCGCCAGCAGCCAAGAGCCCAGGGGATCGGGCACAGATACGCAGTATTTT

j_call: TRBJ2-3
d_call: -
clone_size: few
v_call: TRBV28
cdr3_aa: CASSQDAASTDTQYF
cdr3_nt: TGTGCCAGCAGCCAGGACGCAGCTAGCACAGATACGCAGTATTTT

j_call: TRBJ2-3
d_call: TRBD2
clone_size: -
v_call: TRBV20-1
cdr3_aa: CLTSGGGTQYF
cdr3_nt: TGCTTAACCTCGGGGGGAGGGACGCAGTATTTT

j_call: TRBJ2-1
d_call: TRBD1
clone_size: few
v_call: TRBV12-3/TRBV12-4
cdr3_aa: CASRLGTGIIIEQFF
cdr3_nt: TGTGCCAGCAGGCTGGGGACAGGGATTATTATTGAGCAGTTCTTC